Here is one T cell receptor beta chain with its context. Its cognate antigen is unknown. Germline V gene lookup returns CDR1 SGHDT and CDR2 YYEEEE. The CDR3 consists of 15 residues. Trimming pared 0 bases from V and 0 bases from J, leaving 6 bases between. This sample was taken from a study of shared clonotypes between healthy human individuals. Sorted-subset replicate PCR reactions contained 200 ng DNA, corresponding to some 29,000 T cell genomes. Data came from immunoSEQ multiplex PCR; TCRdb stores just in-frame clones and leaves some out. The table shows about 750,000 clones, with around 93% occurring only once. It was CD45RO-negative cells, positively selected for CCR7, that made up naive CD8 cells, with terminally differentiated effector memory CD45RA+ cells excluded. Each of the donors was a healthy adult who was HIV-negative and had not had a recent acute infection or vaccination. Caucasian adults living in Nashville, Tennessee, provided all samples.

General study results and limits: The authors expected sequencing depth to affect clonotype sharing among donors.

The sequencing sample was made of naive CD8+ T cells sorted from blood. The V gene is TRBV5-6, the J gene TRBJ2-2, with a weak D call TRBD2 (6 bases). The receptor was derived from a man aged 25 to 40 in good health. This CDR3 is CASSLVAANTGELFF. The CDR3 DNA reads as TGTGCCAGCAGCTTGGTAGCGGCGAACACCGGGGAGCTGTTTTTT.